These 18 T cell receptor beta chains came from one sample sequenced in a study of blood T cell repertoires in COVID-19. Assay used: immunoSEQ multiplex PCR; TCRdb lists only in-frame clones, some missing. The repertoire holds tens of thousands of clones, with about four fifths as singletons. Material: peripheral blood. All receptors derive from an older man with acute or convalescent COVID-19.

The V call is TRBV7-9, the J call TRBJ1-6; TRBD1 is a possible D gene (6 bases). Looked up from germline, CDR1 is SEHNR and CDR2 is FQNEAQ (reference sequence). The V end was cut by 6 bases, the J end by 5 bases, with 17 bases between. The CDR3 runs 16 residues. DNA for the CDR3: TGTGCCAGCAGTAGCACCACAGGGAATAATAATTCACCCCTCCACTTT. This codes for CASSSTTGNNNSPLHF. The full variable domain, rest sourced from reference TRBV7-9 and TRBJ1-6, is DTGVSQNPRHKITKRGQNVTFRCDPISEHNRLYWYRQTLGQGPEFLTYFQNEAQLEKSRLLSDRFSAERPKGSFSTLEIQRTEQGDSAMYLCASSSTTGNNNSPLHFGNGTRLTVT.

This sequence joins TRBV18 and TRBJ1-1; the D gene is possibly TRBD1 (5 bases). V dropped 6 bases and J dropped 7 bases, with 18 bases sitting between them. There are 14 residues in the CDR3. The germline CDR1 and CDR2 sequences are KGHSH and LQKENI. The CDR3 region has the DNA TGTGCCAGCTCCTCCAGCCCAAAGGGGATTGAAGCTTTCTTT. Encoded protein: CASSSSPKGIEAFF.

This clone was seen a handful of times. The chain carries TRBV4-1 and TRBJ1-2; TRBD1 is a possible D gene (5 bases). The CDR3 is 14 amino acids. The V gene's germline CDR1 is MGHRA and CDR2 YSYEKL. Trimming took off 4 bases at V and 8 bases at J, with 17 bases between the two ends. The CDR3 nucleotides are TGCGCCAGCAGCCTGGGGCAGGGTTCGCGGGGCTACACCTTC. It translates to CASSLGQGSRGYTF.

The chain links TRBV5-1 to TRBJ1-2; unclear D gene. The CDR3 sequence is 15 residues long. Germline CDR1 SGHRS, CDR2 YFSETQ. Trimming cost V 0 bases and J 3 bases, with 12 bases left between them. The CDR3 sequence: CASSLGGSRDYGYTF. CDR3 coding DNA: TGCGCCAGCAGCTTGGGCGGATCACGGGACTATGGCTACACCTTC. The full variable domain, completed using reference TRBV5-1 and TRBJ1-2, is KAGVTQTPRYLIKTRGQQVTLSCSPISGHRSVSWYQQTPGQGLQFLFEYFSETQRNKGNFPGRFSGRQFSNSRSEMNVSTLELGDSALYLCASSLGGSRDYGYTFGSGTRLTVV.

CDR3 protein: CASSLGRDGEAFF. In DNA, the CDR3 is TGTGCCAGCAGCTTGGGCCGGGATGGTGAAGCTTTCTTT. The genes are TRBV5-6 and TRBJ1-1; no firm D call. Between the trimmed V and J ends, which lost 0 bases and 7 bases, there was a span of 10 bases. Germline V lookup: CDR1 SGHDT, CDR2 YYEEEE. This CDR3 has 13 amino acids.

The CDR3 nucleotides read TGTGCCAGCATCCACTCACAGGGTCTGAGTAATGAAAAACTGTTTTTT. It translates to CASIHSQGLSNEKLFF. The rearrangement links TRBV2 to TRBJ1-4, with a possible D match to TRBD1 (6 bases). Trimming pared 7 bases from V and 4 bases from J, leaving 19 bases between. The V gene's germline CDR1 is SNHLY and CDR2 FYNNEI. The length of the CDR3 is 16 residues. Combining the CDR3 with reference TRBV2 and TRBJ1-4 gives the whole variable domain EPEVTQTPSHQVTQMGQEVILRCVPISNHLYFYWYRQILGQKVEFLVSFYNNEISEKSEIFDDQFSVERPDGSNFTLKIRSTKLEDSAMYFCASIHSQGLSNEKLFFGSGTQLSVL.

The genes are TRBV9 and TRBJ1-5, with a possible D match to TRBD1 (5 bases). This CDR3 region has 15 residues. Germline assignment: CDR1 SGDLS and CDR2 YYNGEE. V lost 4 bases, J lost 0 bases, and 11 bases lay in between. The CDR3 spells CASSPGGDSNQPQHF. CDR3 sequence (DNA): TGTGCCAGCAGCCCGGGGGGGGATAGCAATCAGCCCCAGCATTTT.

The V and J genes are TRBV7-8 and TRBJ2-7; weak D call: TRBD1 (5 bases). Germline lookup yields CDR1 SGHVS and CDR2 FQNEAQ. The CDR3 has 13 amino acids. The ends were cut back, 0 bases at V and 11 bases at J, with 14 bases in the middle. The CDR3 protein is CASSLALGAGKYF. Written as DNA, the CDR3 is TGTGCCAGCAGCTTAGCGTTAGGTGCAGGGAAGTACTTC.

The chain is built from TRBV7-3 and TRBJ2-1, with 7 bases aligning to TRBD2. The length of the CDR3 is 15 residues. V dropped 2 bases and J dropped 3; count of bases not matched to a gene: 4. CDR1 is SGHTA, CDR2 FQGTGA, per germline. CDR3 residues: CASSLAGARYNEQFF. In DNA form, the CDR3 reads TGTGCCAGCAGCTTAGCGGGAGCGCGCTACAATGAGCAGTTCTTC. Based on the CDR3 plus reference TRBV7-3 and TRBJ2-1, the full variable domain is GAGVSQTPSNKVTEKGKYVELRCDPISGHTALYWYRQSLGQGPEFLIYFQGTGAADDSGLPNDRFFAVRPEGSVSTLKIQRTERGDSAVYLCASSLAGARYNEQFFGPGTRLTVL.

The chain combines TRBV18 with TRBJ2-2; possible D gene TRBD1, 6 bases. This CDR3 is 18 amino acids long. The V end was cut by 3 bases, the J end by 3 bases, with 20 bases between. The germline V gene has CDR1 KGHSH and CDR2 LQKENI. DNA for the CDR3: TGTGCCAGCTCACCCGGCAGGGGTCTAGAGAGAGACACCGGGGAGCTGTTTTTT. As protein: CASSPGRGLERDTGELFF.

This chain joins TRBV19 and TRBJ2-7, with D maybe TRBD2 (6 bases). The CDR3 has 14 residues. Germline V CDR1 and CDR2: LNHDA, SQIVND (reference sequence). Trimming took off 1 base at V and 3 bases at J, with 10 bases between the two ends. The CDR3 DNA reads TGTGCCAGTAGTATAGGGGAGCGGGTCTACGAGCAGTACTTC. Translation gives CASSIGERVYEQYF.

The rearrangement links TRBV11-2 to TRBJ1-1; tentative D call: TRBD1 (5 bases). Germline CDR1 reads SGHAT; CDR2 reads FQNNGV. The CDR3 loop spans 16 amino acids. The V gene lost 0 bases and the J gene lost 0 bases, with 11 bases spanning the gap. Here the CDR3 DNA reads TGTGCCAGCAGCTTAGAGGAGGGACGTATGAACACTGAAGCTTTCTTT. This encodes CASSLEEGRMNTEAFF. Full variable domain (outside the CDR3, taken from reference TRBV11-2 and TRBJ1-1): EAGVAQSPRYKIIEKRQSVAFWCNPISGHATLYWYQQILGQGPKLLIQFQNNGVVDDSQLPKDRFSAERLKGVDSTLKIQPAKLEDSAVYLCASSLEEGRMNTEAFFGQGTRLTVV.

The chain couples TRBV20-1 to TRBJ2-1; TRBD2 agrees at 11 bases. Per germline, CDR1 DFQATT and CDR2 SNEGSKA (reference sequence). V was pared by 3 bases and J by 7 bases, with 5 bases of the junction left unmatched. The CDR3 sequence is 14 residues long. In DNA, the CDR3 is TGCAGTGCTAGTCGCCTAGCGGGAGGTAATGAGCAGTTCTTC. Protein sequence: CSASRLAGGNEQFF.

The chain links TRBV3-1 (or the pseudogene TRBV3-2) to TRBJ1-1; D remains unclear. The V and J ends lost 0 bases and 6 bases respectively, with 11 bases between them. Germline V lookup: CDR1 LGHDT, CDR2 YNNKEL (reference sequence). This CDR3 spans 14 amino acids. The CDR3 is CASSQDVSRAEAFF. The CDR3 DNA is TGTGCCAGCAGCCAAGATGTGTCGAGGGCTGAAGCTTTCTTT.

CDR3 DNA: TGTGCCAGCAGCTTCGGGGGATATGGGGGCTACACCTTC. Amino acid sequence: CASSFGGYGGYTF. The gene calls are TRBV7-3 and TRBJ1-2; D perhaps matches TRBD1 (5 bases). V lost 3 bases and J lost 8, with 13 bases in between. Germline CDR1 SGHTA, CDR2 FQGTGA. CDR3 length: 13 amino acids.

The genes are TRBV9 and TRBJ1-2; 9 nucleotides line up with TRBD1. CDR3 length: 15 residues. V gave up 0 bases and J gave up 6 bases; unmatched junction bases: 6. The germline CDR1 and CDR2 sequences are SGDLS and YYNGEE. CDR3 coding DNA: TGTGCCAGCAGCGTAGCTACGGGACAGGGTAATGGCTACACCTTC. Its translation is CASSVATGQGNGYTF.

The CDR3 loop is CASSFLAGMNTEAFF. The CDR3 DNA follows: TGTGCCAGCAGCTTTCTCGCGGGGATGAACACTGAAGCTTTCTTT. This chain links TRBV11-2 with TRBJ1-1; D ambiguous. CDR3 length equals 15 residues. Trimming shortened V by 3 bases and J by 0 bases, and 11 bases separated the two germline ends. Per germline, CDR1 SGHAT and CDR2 FQNNGV.

This clone was seen a handful of times. The chain recombines TRBV10-3 with TRBJ1-5; D unclear. V gave up 3 bases and J gave up 2 bases, with 17 bases separating them. Germline V gives CDR1 ENHRY, CDR2 SYGVKD. CDR3 length equals 17 residues. The chain's CDR3 is CAISDPLFGRGNQPQHF. In DNA form, the CDR3 reads TGTGCCATCAGTGATCCTCTGTTCGGGAGAGGCAATCAGCCCCAGCATTTT.